What follows is one T cell receptor (beta chain) and its context. Antigen unknown. Germline V CDR1 and CDR2: LNHNV, YYDKDF (reference sequence). The CDR3 extends over 13 amino acids. Deletions cut 7 bases from V and 7 bases from J, with 11 bases between. These data belong to a study of OX40 agonist ivuxolimab in advanced cancers. Study summary: Treatment of patients was with ivuxolimab, an agonistic anti-OX40 (CD134) antibody.

Sequencing used immunoSEQ multiplex PCR; TCRdb keeps in-frame clones, though not all of them. This repertoire shows around 48,000 clones, under 85% found once; its top ten account for roughly 1.1%. Study conclusions and caveats: Researchers report that CD8+ T cells had, on average, more expanded clones than CD4+. Normalized T-cell clonal expansion was also low in a subset of nonresponders. In the 0.1 to 3.0 mg/kg range, CD4+ and CD8+ blood T cells had expanded clonally by week 6.

This sample comprised CD4+ or CD8+ T cells sorted from blood, obtained in a trial of the OX40 agonist ivuxolimab. This sequence joins TRBV15 and TRBJ1-6, with a tentative D call TRBD1 (6 bases). The receptor was derived from an adult with an advanced solid tumor such as melanoma, head and neck, liver or kidney cancer. The chain's CDR3 is CATTTGRNSPLHF. CDR3 nucleotide sequence: TGTGCCACCACGACAGGCAGAAATTCACCCCTCCACTTT.